This T cell receptor (beta chain) comes out of a study of T cell clonality in common variable immunodeficiency. This clone has more than one count but fewer than ten. Its specificity is not known. The CDR3 end lies 3 residues beyond the end of the read and is filled in from the germline J gene. This CDR3 has 14 residues. The germline CDR1 and CDR2 sequences are SEHNR and FQNEAQ (reference sequence). V was trimmed by 3 bases and J by 6 bases, leaving 13 bases between them. Whole-study results and caveats: Common variable immunodeficiency TCR beta sequences reportedly had fewer deletions and N-nucleotide insertions. TCRbeta clonality was increased in CVID versus healthy controls.

Sequenced by immunoSEQ multiplex PCR; TCRdb stores in-frame clones only, minus some. Listed for the sample are about 19,000 clones, none seen a single time. The TCR was taken from a human donor with common variable immunodeficiency. The sequenced sample was peripheral blood mononuclear cells. The genes are TRBV7-9 and TRBJ2-3, with D perhaps matching TRBD1 (5 bases). The CDR3 bases that were read are TGTGCCAGCAGCTTTGACAGCGTACAGGATACG. Protein product: CASSFDSVQDT. The complete CDR3 protein is CASSFDSVQDTQYF.